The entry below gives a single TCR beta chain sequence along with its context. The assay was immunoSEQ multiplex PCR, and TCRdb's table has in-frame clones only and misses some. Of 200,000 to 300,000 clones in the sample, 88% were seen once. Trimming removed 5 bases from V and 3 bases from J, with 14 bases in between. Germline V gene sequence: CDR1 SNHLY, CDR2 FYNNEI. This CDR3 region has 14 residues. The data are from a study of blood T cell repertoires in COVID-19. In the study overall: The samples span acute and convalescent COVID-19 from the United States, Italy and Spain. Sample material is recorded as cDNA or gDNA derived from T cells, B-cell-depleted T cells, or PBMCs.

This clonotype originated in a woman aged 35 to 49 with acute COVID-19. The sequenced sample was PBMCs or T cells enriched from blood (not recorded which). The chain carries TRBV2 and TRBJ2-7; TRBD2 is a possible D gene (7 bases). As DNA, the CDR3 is TGTGCCAGCAGTTTAGGGGGGGGCCACTACGAGCAGTACTTC. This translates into CASSLGGGHYEQYF.